The sequence of this T cell receptor beta chain was determined in a study of cytomegalovirus exposure and HLA in healthy donors. Findings and caveats of the study: Cytomegalovirus association was assigned to approximately 180 TCR beta chains.

A word on this clone: Its antigen is not known.

The V segment lost 6 bases and the J segment 8 bases; nucleotides outside the gene matches: 10. Germline V gene data show CDR1 as SNHLY and CDR2 as FYNNEI. The CDR3 runs 15 residues. With 60 Vbeta and 13 Jbeta primers, the PCR was carried out. Sequencing was performed with immunoSEQ multiplex PCR; in TCRdb, only in-frame clones are kept and a portion is missing. The sample has some 180,000 clones; around 75% are singletons. The receptor comes from a female donor in good health and CMV-seronegative. Sequencing input: PBMCs. This chain joins TRBV2 and TRBJ2-1; TRBD1 aligns across 10 bases. The CDR3 DNA follows: TGTGCCAGCAGAAGGGACAGGGGAAGTGGGTATGAGCAGTTCTTC. This codes for CASRRDRGSGYEQFF.